This T cell receptor beta chain appears in the sequencing data of a study of T cell repertoires in ileal Crohn's disease. Overall study: All patients had surgery for stricturing (around 60%) or penetrating (around 39%) disease.

As for time point: neoterminal ileum biopsy at postoperative endoscopy, about 6 months after surgery. For this clone: No antigen is known for it.

The study, taken as a whole, reports: The median delay to postoperative endoscopy was about 7.4 months. Sorted CD8 T cells held more high-frequency clones than CD4.

Per the germline V gene, CDR1 is MNHEY and CDR2 is SVGAGI. After removal of 4 bases from V and 3 bases from J, the junction contained 5 bases not matched to a gene. The CDR3 has 15 residues. Sequencing used immunoSEQ multiplex PCR; TCRdb keeps in-frame clones, though not all of them. The table lists roughly 3,500 clones, over 75% of them singletons, with approximately 5% in the top ten. This sequence joins TRBV6-5 and TRBJ2-7; 11 nucleotides agree with TRBD1. The sequencing input was ileal tissue. The receptor was isolated from an adult with Crohn's disease. CDR3 DNA sequence: TGTGCCAGCAGTTCGCCGGGACAGGGGGTCTACGAGCAGTACTTC. Its protein product is CASSSPGQGVYEQYF.